These 9 T cell receptor beta chains originate from one sample sequenced in a study of blood T cell repertoires in COVID-19. Data came from immunoSEQ multiplex PCR; TCRdb stores just in-frame clones and leaves some out. The sample shows fewer than 200,000 clones, just under 80% of them seen only once. Specimen: peripheral blood. The receptors were gathered from a man in his sixties or seventies with active or convalescent COVID-19.

This sequence joins TRBV2 and TRBJ2-1, with 8 bases aligning to TRBD2. The CDR3 is made up of 16 amino acids. Germline-derived CDR1 and CDR2 are SNHLY and FYNNEI. The V segment lost 3 bases and the J segment 9 bases; nucleotides outside the gene matches: 13. The CDR3 is CASSEGAGGFGGEQFF. Here the CDR3 DNA reads TGTGCCAGCAGTGAGGGGGCGGGAGGTTTCGGGGGTGAGCAGTTCTTC.

CDR3 amino acids: CATSVDLSPYTGELFF. The CDR3 nucleotides are TGTGCCACCAGTGTAGATCTTAGCCCATACACCGGGGAGCTGTTTTTT. The chain carries TRBV24-1 and TRBJ2-2; D is uncertain. Germline CDR1 reads KGHDR; CDR2 reads SFDVKD. CDR3 length: 16 amino acids. Trimming removed 5 bases from V and 3 bases from J, with 15 bases in between.

The V call is TRBV6-5, the J call TRBJ1-4; 9 positions agree with TRBD1. The V gene end was trimmed by 8 bases and the J gene end by 6 bases; junction bases not matched to a gene: 7. Germline V gene sequence: CDR1 MNHEY, CDR2 SVGAGI. The CDR3 is made up of 14 amino acids. The CDR3 sequence: CASHTGGGDEKLFF. The CDR3 DNA is TGTGCCAGCCATACAGGGGGCGGGGATGAAAAACTGTTTTTT.

J is TRBJ2-3 and V is TRBV5-4, with TRBD1 matching over 7 bases. Germline V CDR1 and CDR2: SGHNT, YYREEE (reference sequence). V shed 0 bases and J 1 base; nucleotides not matched to a gene: 5. The CDR3 length is 16 residues. The CDR3 spells CASSLGPGQGTDTQYF. DNA of the CDR3: TGTGCCAGCAGCTTGGGGCCTGGACAGGGCACAGATACGCAGTATTTT.

This chain links TRBV5-1 with TRBJ2-1; D is perhaps TRBD2 (6 bases). The germline V gene has CDR1 SGHRS and CDR2 YFSETQ. The CDR3 extends over 15 amino acids. The V end was cut by 4 bases, the J end by 2 bases, with 13 bases between. The CDR3 sequence is CASSLSAGAYNEQFF. The DNA for the CDR3 is TGCGCCAGCAGCCTCTCAGCGGGCGCCTACAATGAGCAGTTCTTC.

In DNA, the CDR3 is TGTGCCAGCAGTTACTCTCGGGTGGTGGCCACTGAAGCTTTCTTT. This encodes CASSYSRVVATEAFF. This rearrangement joins TRBV6-5 to TRBJ1-1; no reliable D call. The CDR3 covers 15 residues. The germline gives CDR1 MNHEY, CDR2 SVGAGI. V lost 0 bases and J lost 4, with 12 bases in between.

V usage is TRBV29-1 and J usage is TRBJ2-7, with 9 bases that match TRBD2. The trim removed 5 bases at V and 6 bases at J, leaving 8 bases unmatched. Germline V gene lookup returns CDR1 SQVTM and CDR2 ANQGSEA. The length of the CDR3 is 13 residues. DNA for the CDR3: TGCAGCGTTTGGCTAGCGGGAAGTCGCGAGCAGTACTTC. Its protein is CSVWLAGSREQYF.

The J gene is TRBJ1-2, the V gene TRBV5-1, with D hard to call. Looked up from germline, CDR1 is SGHRS and CDR2 is YFSETQ. V gave up 1 base and J gave up 5 bases, with 18 bases separating them. This CDR3 region has 16 residues. The CDR3 here is CASSLTAGQAEYGYTF. The CDR3 DNA is TGCGCCAGCAGCTTGACGGCAGGCCAAGCAGAATATGGCTACACCTTC.

The J gene is TRBJ1-5, the V gene TRBV19; 9 bases line up with TRBD1. The CDR3 is 13 residues long. With V trimmed by 6 bases and J by 6 bases, 3 bases remained unmatched. Germline values: CDR1 LNHDA, CDR2 SQIVND (reference sequence). The CDR3 spells CASRGQGSQPQHF. DNA of the CDR3: TGTGCCAGTAGGGGACAGGGAAGTCAGCCCCAGCATTTT.